Presented here are 15 T cell receptor beta chains from one specimen sequenced in a study of T cells after yellow fever vaccination. TCRdb processed the 5' RACE reads anew with MiXCR; each CDR3 protein has one entry. Among roughly 27,000 distinct CDR3 sequences listed, about 5% were seen once. Sequenced material: CD8+ T cells sorted from PBMCs, taken 10 days after the yellow fever booster vaccination. Receptors originate from a man younger than 40 who received the YFV17D yellow fever vaccine.

This clonotype came up many times. The genes are TRBV7-9 and TRBJ2-7; TRBD1 is a possible D gene (7 bases). The CDR3 spans 14 residues. Trimming shortened V by 5 bases and J by 3 bases, and 14 bases separated the two germline ends. Germline V gene sequence: CDR1 SEHNR, CDR2 FQNEAQ (reference sequence). CDR3 sequence reads: CASSAGGIVYEQYF. The CDR3 DNA follows: TGTGCCAGCAGCGCAGGGGGGATTGTCTACGAGCAGTACTTC.

This clonotype was detected ten times or more. The chain links TRBV25-1 to TRBJ2-7; 8 bases are a match to TRBD1. The CDR3 runs to 13 residues. The germline V gene has CDR1 MGHDK and CDR2 SYGVNS. V gave up 2 bases and J gave up 4 bases; unmatched junction bases: 1. The CDR3 sequence: CASSETGGYEQYF. The DNA for the CDR3 is TGTGCCAGCAGTGAAACAGGGGGATACGAGCAGTACTTC.

The table lists this clonotype with many counts. The rearrangement links TRBV9 to TRBJ2-1; D is ambiguous. This CDR3 comprises 13 residues. With 7 bases removed from V and 0 bases from J, the gap between germline ends came to 8 bases. CDR1 is SGDLS, CDR2 YYNGEE, per germline. The CDR3: CASADGSYNEQFF. Here the CDR3 DNA reads TGTGCCAGCGCCGATGGCTCCTACAATGAGCAGTTCTTC.

Many counts were recorded for this clonotype. This chain connects TRBV7-2 to TRBJ2-7, with unresolved D. There are 17 residues in the CDR3. With 7 bases removed from V and 2 bases from J, the gap between germline ends came to 24 bases. Germline values: CDR1 SGHTA, CDR2 FQGNSA. This CDR3 is CASTQFPRGPYPYEQYF. In DNA, the CDR3 is TGTGCCAGCACCCAATTCCCCAGAGGACCATACCCCTACGAGCAGTACTTC.

This clonotype was seen many times. V usage is TRBV18 and J usage is TRBJ2-3, with 8 bases fitting TRBD2. Germline V gene data show CDR1 as KGHSH and CDR2 as LQKENI. The CDR3 has 15 residues. V lost 3 bases and J lost 1; bases outside the gene matches: 3. CDR3 nucleotide sequence: TGTGCCAGCTCACCTCCGCGGGAGGGCACAGATACGCAGTATTTT. It yields the protein CASSPPREGTDTQYF.

This clonotype has just one count. The chain employs TRBV30 and TRBJ2-1; 10 bases align to TRBD1. Trimming removed 1 base from V and 4 bases from J; junction bases left unmatched: 13. Germline V gives CDR1 GTSNPN, CDR2 SVGIG (reference sequence). The CDR3 has 18 residues. DNA of the CDR3: TGTGCCTGGAGTGAAAATCAGATCCGACAGGGGGCTTACAATGAGCAGTTCTTC. Amino acid sequence: CAWSENQIRQGAYNEQFF.

This clonotype has at least ten counts. This chain's CDR3 is CASSQDGSSFFTEAFF. In nucleotides, the CDR3 is TGCGCCAGCAGCCAAGACGGAAGCTCCTTCTTCACTGAAGCTTTCTTT. The rearrangement links TRBV4-3 to TRBJ1-1; no definite D call. The length of the CDR3 is 16 residues. Trimming shortened V by 0 bases and J by 4 bases, and 15 bases separated the two germline ends. Per the germline V gene, CDR1 is LGHNA and CDR2 is YSLEER.

At least ten counts were recorded for this clonotype. The V call is TRBV5-4, the J call TRBJ2-3; no definite D call. CDR1 is SGHNT, CDR2 YYREEE, per germline (reference sequence). The CDR3 covers 15 residues. V shed 0 bases and J shed 2 bases, with 10 bases lying between them. CDR3 sequence reads: CASSLVETVTDTQYF. The DNA of the CDR3 is TGTGCCAGCAGCTTGGTGGAAACCGTCACAGATACGCAGTATTTT.

Concerning this clonotype itself: A clone one base away is much larger, so this may be a read error. The chain has TRBV12-3 or TRBV12-4 and TRBJ2-1; D unresolved. This CDR3 spans 15 amino acids. The CDR3 region has the DNA TGTGCCAGCAGCCCGGGCTATAGCTCCGACAATGAGCAGTTCTTC. Amino acids: CASSPGYSSDNEQFF.

This clonotype has a count of ten or more. The chain carries TRBV10-3 and TRBJ2-1; TRBD2 is a possible D gene (6 bases). Germline CDR1 ENHRY, CDR2 SYGVKD. V gave up 3 bases and J gave up 9 bases, with 15 bases separating them. The CDR3 has 14 amino acids. CDR3 sequence: CAISEGEAGSEQFF. The CDR3, as DNA: TGTGCCATCAGTGAAGGGGAGGCCGGAAGTGAGCAGTTCTTC.

The chain recombines TRBV5-4 with TRBJ2-5; 10 positions agree with TRBD2. CDR3 length equals 18 residues. Per the germline V gene, CDR1 is SGHNT and CDR2 is YYREEE (reference sequence). The V gene end was trimmed by 0 bases and the J gene end by 1 base; junction bases not matched to a gene: 9. CDR3 nucleotide sequence: TGTGCCAGCAGCTTGGTACTAGCGGGACTCCCGTCCCAAGAGACCCAGTACTTC. Amino acid sequence: CASSLVLAGLPSQETQYF. Looking up the rest from reference TRBV5-4 and TRBJ2-5 gives the full variable domain: ETGVTQSPTHLIKTRGQQVTLRCSSQSGHNTVSWYQQALGQGPQFIFQYYREEENGRGNFPPRFSGLQFPNYSSELNVNALELDDSALYLCASSLVLAGLPSQETQYFGPGTRLLVL.

The sample holds many counts of this clonotype. This sequence joins TRBV7-9 and TRBJ1-2; D may be TRBD1 (5 bases). The CDR3 contains 13 residues. Trimming removed 1 base from V and 7 bases from J, with 10 bases in between. Germline V gene data show CDR1 as SEHNR and CDR2 as FQNEAQ (reference sequence). The CDR3 bases are TGTGCCAGCAGCTTAGGTGGGGGTTTTGGCTACACCTTC. It specifies CASSLGGGFGYTF.

This clonotype showed up many times. The CDR3 nucleotides read TGTGCCAGCAGCTCCGATCCGGGACTAGCGGGAGGATGGACCGGGGAGCTGTTTTTT. This codes for CASSSDPGLAGGWTGELFF. The chain carries TRBV11-2 and TRBJ2-2; TRBD2 matches at 15 bases. V lost 4 bases to trimming and J lost 5 bases; unmatched junction nucleotides: 11. Germline lookup yields CDR1 SGHAT and CDR2 FQNNGV. This CDR3 has 19 residues.

Comments on this clonotype: This clone may be a read error of a much larger clone one base away. V gene TRBV7-9 combines with J gene TRBJ2-1, with 7 nucleotides matching TRBD1. This CDR3 region has 15 residues. CDR1 and CDR2 (germline): SEHNR, FQNEAQ (reference sequence). V trimming: 4 bases; J trimming: 6 bases; junction bases outside the gene matches: 9. Written as DNA, the CDR3 is TGTGCCAGCAGCTACCCGGTACAGGGGTCCAATGAGCAGTTCTTC. It specifies CASSYPVQGSNEQFF.

The table lists this clonotype with many counts. This chain uses TRBV5-1 with TRBJ2-2; D gene ambiguous. CDR3 length: 16 residues. The germline V gene encodes CDR1 SGHRS and CDR2 YFSETQ. The V end was cut by 4 bases, the J end by 0 bases, with 13 bases between. In DNA, the CDR3 is TGCGCCAGCAGCCCCCTATTGGATTCGAACACCGGGGAGCTGTTTTTT. Its protein product is CASSPLLDSNTGELFF.